One sample yielded the 17 T cell receptor beta chains listed below, sequenced in a study of cytomegalovirus exposure and HLA in healthy donors. Vbeta (60) and Jbeta (13) primers were used in the PCR. Repertoires were generated with immunoSEQ multiplex PCR, while TCRdb's copy carries only in-frame clones and drops some. The sample shows approximately 140,000 clones, about three quarters of them seen only once. Sequenced input: PBMCs. These receptors all come from an older woman in good health and CMV-seropositive.

The chain is built from TRBV6-5 and TRBJ1-2, with 7 bases that match TRBD1. The trim removed 2 bases at V and 5 bases at J, leaving 5 bases unmatched. Per the germline V gene, CDR1 is MNHEY and CDR2 is SVGAGI. The CDR3 consists of 14 residues. The CDR3 bases are TGTGCCAGCAGTTACAGGGGGCTGCCTTATGGCTACACCTTC. This sequence encodes CASSYRGLPYGYTF.

The V call is TRBV25-1, the J call TRBJ1-4; 7 bases match TRBD1. Germline V lookup: CDR1 MGHDK, CDR2 SYGVNS. The CDR3 spans 17 residues. V lost 1 base to trimming and J lost 4 bases; unmatched junction nucleotides: 9. DNA for the CDR3: TGTGCCAGCAGTGAATGGGGACAGTCGCGGTTTAATGAAAAACTGTTTTTT. Residues: CASSEWGQSRFNEKLFF.

The chain employs TRBV18 and TRBJ1-3; D uncertain. Germline V gene data show CDR1 as KGHSH and CDR2 as LQKENI. Between the trimmed V and J ends, which lost 3 bases and 0 bases, there was a span of 9 bases. The CDR3 sequence is 15 residues long. Written as DNA, the CDR3 is TGTGCCAGCTCACCTTCCATGAGCTCTGGAAACACCATATATTTT. Protein: CASSPSMSSGNTIYF. The whole variable domain, filled in from reference TRBV18 and TRBJ1-3, reads NAGVMQNPRHLVRRRGQEARLRCSPMKGHSHVYWYRQLPEEGLKFMVYLQKENIIDESGMPKERFSAEFPKEGPSILRIQQVVRGDSAAYFCASSPSMSSGNTIYFGEGSWLTVV.

The chain is built from TRBV7-8 and TRBJ1-1; D is unresolved. CDR3 length: 17 residues. Looked up from germline, CDR1 is SGHVS and CDR2 is FQNEAQ. V lost 1 base and J lost 0, with 15 bases in between. CDR3: CASSLGRGDAMNTEAFF. DNA of the CDR3: TGTGCCAGCAGCTTAGGACGGGGAGACGCCATGAACACTGAAGCTTTCTTT.

This rearrangement joins TRBV6-1 to TRBJ1-2, with 7 bases that match TRBD1. The CDR3 loop spans 12 amino acids. V was pared by 8 bases and J by 6 bases, with 6 bases of the junction left unmatched. The germline V gene has CDR1 MNHNS and CDR2 SASEGT. This chain's CDR3 is CASATGRNGYTF. Written as DNA, the CDR3 is TGTGCCAGCGCGACAGGGAGGAATGGCTACACCTTC.

The CDR3: CASSQLRDYGTEAFF. The CDR3, as DNA: TGTGCCAGCAGCCAACTACGGGATTATGGGACTGAAGCTTTCTTT. The chain combines TRBV27 with TRBJ1-1, with D unresolved. The V gene's germline CDR1 is MNHEY and CDR2 SMNVEV (reference sequence). This CDR3 spans 15 amino acids. V was cut by 6 bases and J by 5 bases, with 19 bases left in between.

The rearrangement uses TRBV11-2 and TRBJ1-6, with TRBD1 as a possible D gene (5 bases). Trimming stripped 3 bases from V and 5 bases from J, with 17 bases between. Germline loops: CDR1 SGHAT, CDR2 FQNNGV. The CDR3 runs to 17 residues. The CDR3 sequence is CASSLMSEKGNNSPLHF. CDR3 nucleotides: TGTGCCAGCAGCTTGATGTCGGAGAAGGGGAATAATTCACCCCTCCACTTT.

The V call is TRBV6-5, the J call TRBJ2-5; 13 bases match TRBD2. The CDR3 covers 15 residues. Germline loops: CDR1 MNHEY, CDR2 SVGAGI. After removal of 5 bases from V and 5 bases from J, the junction contained 5 bases not matched to a gene. The CDR3 sequence: CASSPTSGGWETQYF. The DNA of the CDR3 is TGTGCCAGCAGTCCGACTAGCGGGGGGTGGGAGACCCAGTACTTC.

The genes are TRBV6-1 and TRBJ2-1; D is undetermined. The length of the CDR3 is 12 residues. V lost 4 bases and J lost 4, with 5 bases in between. Per the germline V gene, CDR1 is MNHNS and CDR2 is SASEGT. CDR3 amino acids: CASSVQYNEQFF. DNA for the CDR3: TGTGCCAGCAGTGTACAATACAATGAGCAGTTCTTC.

This clone occurred a few times. The rearrangement joins TRBV7-8 to TRBJ1-5; no reliable D call. Trimming took off 4 bases at V and 6 bases at J, with 13 bases between the two ends. The CDR3 spans 14 residues. The germline V gene has CDR1 SGHVS and CDR2 FQNEAQ. CDR3: CASSWQGVGQPQHF. In DNA, the CDR3 is TGTGCCAGCAGCTGGCAAGGAGTGGGTCAGCCCCAGCATTTT. Full variable domain (outside the CDR3, taken from reference TRBV7-8 and TRBJ1-5): GAGVSQSPRYKVAKRGQDVALRCDPISGHVSLFWYQQALGQGPEFLTYFQNEAQLDKSGLPSDRFFAERPEGSVSTLKIQRTQQEDSAVYLCASSWQGVGQPQHFGDGTRLSIL.

The chain carries TRBV13 and TRBJ2-5; 8 positions match TRBD2. The CDR3 sequence is 15 residues long. Per the germline V gene, CDR1 is PRHDT and CDR2 is FYEKMQ (reference sequence). Trimming took 5 bases from V and 2 from J; bases not matched to a gene: 7. Here the CDR3 DNA reads TGTGCCAGCAGCCCTCGGGGGGGGGCTCAAGAGACCCAGTACTTC. Translating it yields CASSPRGGAQETQYF. The full variable domain, rest sourced from reference TRBV13 and TRBJ2-5, is AAGVIQSPRHLIKEKRETATLKCYPIPRHDTVYWYQQGPGQDPQFLISFYEKMQSDKGSIPDRFSAQQFSDYHSELNMSSLELGDSALYFCASSPRGGAQETQYFGPGTRLLVL.

The rearrangement links TRBV18 to TRBJ2-7; 10 nucleotides line up with TRBD2. J was trimmed by 2 bases and V by 3 bases; bases with no gene match: 7. The CDR3 totals 16 residues. CDR1 is KGHSH, CDR2 LQKENI, per germline. This CDR3 is CASSPRSGGVPYEQYF. The CDR3 DNA sequence: TGTGCCAGCTCACCGAGAAGCGGGGGGGTTCCCTACGAGCAGTACTTC.

The chain links TRBV5-1 to TRBJ2-7; 9 nucleotides align to TRBD1. This CDR3 comprises 14 residues. CDR1 is SGHRS and CDR2 is YFSETQ in the germline V gene. J lost 4 bases, V lost 4 bases, and 6 bases had no gene match. The CDR3 is CASSPGTGRYEQYF. The CDR3 nucleotides are TGCGCCAGCAGCCCGGGGACAGGGAGATACGAGCAGTACTTC.

The J gene is TRBJ2-2, the V gene TRBV10-1; tentatively, D is TRBD1 (6 bases). Trimming pared 4 bases from V and 2 bases from J, leaving 11 bases between. CDR3 size: 15 residues. Germline CDR1 and CDR2: WNHNN and SYGVQD (reference sequence). CDR3 residues: CASSGTDYNTGELFF. The CDR3, as DNA: TGCGCCAGCAGTGGGACAGACTACAACACCGGGGAGCTGTTTTTT.

CDR3 nucleotides: TGTGCCAGCAGAGACGGACAGGCTTTCGTTCAGTACTTC. This sequence encodes CASRDGQAFVQYF. The V call is TRBV6-1, the J call TRBJ2-4; the match to TRBD1 covers 7 bases. V lost 6 bases and J lost 11; bases outside the gene matches: 10. CDR1 MNHNS and CDR2 SASEGT come from the germline V gene. This CDR3 has 13 residues.

This clone has only a few counts. The CDR3 reads CAAHTGDQPQHF. In DNA, the CDR3 is TGTGCCGCTCACACAGGGGATCAGCCCCAGCATTTT. The chain has TRBV6-5 and TRBJ1-5, with TRBD1 identical over 7 bases. Losses at the gene ends were 11 bases for V and 5 bases for J; bases not matched to a gene: 6. Per germline, CDR1 MNHEY and CDR2 SVGAGI. This CDR3 is built from 12 residues.

The J gene is TRBJ1-1, the V gene TRBV29-1, with D hard to call. The CDR3 length is 13 residues. Germline V gives CDR1 SQVTM, CDR2 ANQGSEA. Trimming shortened V by 3 bases and J by 1 base, and 9 bases separated the two germline ends. The CDR3 nucleotides are TGCAGCGTTGAGTTTGGCAAGAACACTGAAGCTTTCTTT. Its translation is CSVEFGKNTEAFF.